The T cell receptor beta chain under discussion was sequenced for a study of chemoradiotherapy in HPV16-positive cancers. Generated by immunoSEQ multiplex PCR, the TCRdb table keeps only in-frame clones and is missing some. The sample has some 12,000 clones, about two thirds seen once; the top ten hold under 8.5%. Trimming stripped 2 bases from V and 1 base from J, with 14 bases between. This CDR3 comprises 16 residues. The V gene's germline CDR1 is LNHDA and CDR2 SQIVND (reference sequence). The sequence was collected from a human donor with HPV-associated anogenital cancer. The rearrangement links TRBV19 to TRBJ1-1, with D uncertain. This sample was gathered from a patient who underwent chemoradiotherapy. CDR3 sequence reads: CASSIIWSAGNTEAFF. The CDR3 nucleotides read TGTGCCAGTAGTATAATCTGGAGCGCCGGGAACACTGAAGCTTTCTTT.